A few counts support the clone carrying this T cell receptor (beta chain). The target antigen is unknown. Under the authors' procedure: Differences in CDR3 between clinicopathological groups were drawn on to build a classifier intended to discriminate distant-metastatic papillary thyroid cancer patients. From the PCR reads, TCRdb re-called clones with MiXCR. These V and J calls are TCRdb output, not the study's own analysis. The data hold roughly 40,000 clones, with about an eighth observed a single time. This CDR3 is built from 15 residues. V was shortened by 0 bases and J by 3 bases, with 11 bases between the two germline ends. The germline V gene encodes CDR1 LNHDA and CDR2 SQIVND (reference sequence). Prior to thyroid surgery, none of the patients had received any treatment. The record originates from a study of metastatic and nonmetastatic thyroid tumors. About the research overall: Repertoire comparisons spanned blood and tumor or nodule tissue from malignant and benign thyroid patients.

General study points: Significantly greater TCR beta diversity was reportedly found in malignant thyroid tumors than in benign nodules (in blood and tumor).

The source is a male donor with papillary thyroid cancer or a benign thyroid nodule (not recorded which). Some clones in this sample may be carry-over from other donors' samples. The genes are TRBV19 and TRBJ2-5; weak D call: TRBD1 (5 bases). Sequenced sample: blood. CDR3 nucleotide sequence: TGTGCCAGTAGTATAGATTGGTCCAGGGAAGAGACCCAGTACTTC. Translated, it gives CASSIDWSREETQYF.